These 9 T cell receptor beta chains were sequenced from one sample in a study of blood T cells in healthy people across ages. Through a sample-barcoded 5' primer and a J-beta primer mix, a second PCR was run for 7 to 11 cycles. Using its own MiXCR run on the 5' RACE reads, TCRdb lists one record per CDR3 protein. This repertoire shows about a million distinct CDR3 sequences, about 53% found once; its top ten account for 20% to 25%. Sequencing input: blood. Receptors were obtained from an older woman in good health.

The genes are TRBV28 and TRBJ2-1; no clear D. This CDR3 region has 12 residues. Trimming stripped 7 bases from V and 6 bases from J, with 10 bases between. The germline CDR1 and CDR2 sequences are MDHEN and SYDVKM. The CDR3 nucleotides read TGTGCCAGCAAATCCGGGCTCAATGAGCAGTTCTTC. Its translation: CASKSGLNEQFF.

In DNA, the CDR3 is TGCGCCAGCAGCTTGGGGTCTAGCGGGAGCTCGGGGGAGACCCAGTACTTC. Protein sequence: CASSLGSSGSSGETQYF. The chain joins TRBV5-1 to TRBJ2-5, with 10 nucleotides matching TRBD2. CDR1 is SGHRS and CDR2 is YFSETQ in the germline V gene. The CDR3 has 17 residues. V lost 0 bases and J lost 5; bases outside the gene matches: 10.

This clonotype was seen once. The V gene is TRBV20-1, the J gene TRBJ1-2, with TRBD1 matching 7 bases. The CDR3 is 13 residues long. CDR1 DFQATT and CDR2 SNEGSKA come from the germline V gene (reference sequence). V was pared by 6 bases and J by 3 bases, with 7 bases of the junction left unmatched. The CDR3 protein is CSAPRQGHYGYTF. The DNA of the CDR3 is TGCAGTGCGCCCCGACAGGGCCACTATGGCTACACCTTC.

The rearrangement uses TRBV7-9 and TRBJ2-1; TRBD2 aligns across 7 bases. This CDR3 spans 15 amino acids. V trimming: 6 bases; J trimming: 3 bases; junction bases outside the gene matches: 8. Per the germline V gene, CDR1 is SEHNR and CDR2 is FQNEAQ (reference sequence). The CDR3 loop reads CASRGSGKDYNEQFF. In DNA, the CDR3 is TGTGCCAGCAGGGGCAGCGGGAAAGACTACAATGAGCAGTTCTTC.

V and J are TRBV12-3 or TRBV12-4 and TRBJ2-1; D remains ambiguous. There are 15 residues in the CDR3. V was shortened by 3 bases and J by 1 base, with 10 bases between the two germline ends. The CDR3, as DNA: TGTGCCAGCAGTTTTCTATCCCCGTCCTACAATGAGCAGTTCTTC. It encodes CASSFLSPSYNEQFF.

This clonotype has a count of ten or more. The rearrangement links TRBV29-1 to TRBJ2-5; 9 nucleotides match TRBD1. Trimming cost V 0 bases and J 3 bases; bases outside gene matches: 8. The length of the CDR3 is 16 residues. CDR1 and CDR2 from the germline V gene are SQVTM and ANQGSEA. CDR3 in amino acids: CSVEDLTGTGKETQYF. The CDR3 bases are TGCAGCGTTGAAGACCTAACCGGGACAGGGAAAGAGACCCAGTACTTC.

This rearrangement joins TRBV7-2 to TRBJ2-7, with 10 bases that match TRBD2. Trimming took 6 bases from V and 9 from J; bases not matched to a gene: 11. The CDR3 extends over 14 amino acids. Germline lookup yields CDR1 SGHTA and CDR2 FQGNSA. The CDR3 nucleotides read TGTGCCAGCAGTTACCTAGCGGGAGAACTCGGGCAGTACTTC. Translating it yields CASSYLAGELGQYF.

J is TRBJ2-7 and V is TRBV27; 7 nucleotides align to TRBD1. The V segment lost 3 bases and the J segment 1 base; nucleotides outside the gene matches: 9. CDR1 and CDR2 from the germline V gene are MNHEY and SMNVEV (reference sequence). The CDR3 totals 16 residues. The CDR3 region is CASSLLPGQTSYEQYF. CDR3 DNA: TGTGCCAGCAGTTTGTTACCGGGACAGACTTCCTACGAGCAGTACTTC.

This clonotype was found a few times. The chain uses TRBV5-6 and TRBJ2-7; the D is unclear. The germline gives CDR1 SGHDT, CDR2 YYEEEE. The CDR3 length is 14 residues. V lost 3 bases, J lost 4 bases, and 14 bases lay in between. DNA for the CDR3: TGTGCCAGCAGCTCGGAGCAGAGTACTTACGAGCAGTACTTC. Translating gives CASSSEQSTYEQYF.